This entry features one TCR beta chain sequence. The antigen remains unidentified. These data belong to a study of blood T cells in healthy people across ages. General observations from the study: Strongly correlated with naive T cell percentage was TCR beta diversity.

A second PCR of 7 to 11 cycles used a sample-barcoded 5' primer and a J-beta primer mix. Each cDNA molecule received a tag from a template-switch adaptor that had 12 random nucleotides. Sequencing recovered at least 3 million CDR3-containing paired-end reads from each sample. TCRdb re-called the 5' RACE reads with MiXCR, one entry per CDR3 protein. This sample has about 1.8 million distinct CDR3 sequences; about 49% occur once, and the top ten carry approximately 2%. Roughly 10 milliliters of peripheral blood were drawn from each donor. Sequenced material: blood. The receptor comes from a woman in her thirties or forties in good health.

The CDR3 region has the DNA TGTGCCAGCAGCCGCCGACAGGGGGGAGGTTACGAGCAGTACTTC. It encodes CASSRRQGGGYEQYF. The chain employs TRBV5-6 and TRBJ2-7; 9 bases are shared with TRBD1. CDR1 and CDR2 from the germline V gene are SGHDT and YYEEEE. This CDR3 contains 15 residues. V dropped 4 bases and J dropped 4; count of bases not matched to a gene: 9.